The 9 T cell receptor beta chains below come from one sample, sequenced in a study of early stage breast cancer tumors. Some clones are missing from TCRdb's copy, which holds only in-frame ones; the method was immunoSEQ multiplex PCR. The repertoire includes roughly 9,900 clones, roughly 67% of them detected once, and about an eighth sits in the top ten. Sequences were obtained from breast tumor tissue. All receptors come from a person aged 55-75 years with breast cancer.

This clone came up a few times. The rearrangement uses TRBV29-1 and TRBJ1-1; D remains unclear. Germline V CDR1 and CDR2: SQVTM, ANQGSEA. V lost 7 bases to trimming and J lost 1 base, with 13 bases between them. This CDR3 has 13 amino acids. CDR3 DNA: TGCAGCGCCCGGATAGCGACGAACACTGAAGCTTTCTTT. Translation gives CSARIATNTEAFF.

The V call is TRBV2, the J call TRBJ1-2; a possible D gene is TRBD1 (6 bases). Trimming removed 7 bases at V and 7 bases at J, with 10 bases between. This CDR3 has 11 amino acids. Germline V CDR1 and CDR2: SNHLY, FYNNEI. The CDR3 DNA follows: TGTGCCAGCAACAGGGAGAGTGGCTACACCTTC. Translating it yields CASNRESGYTF.

As DNA, the CDR3 is TGTGCCAGCAGTCAGGATGAGAACACTGAAGCTTTCTTT. Translation gives CASSQDENTEAFF. The chain couples TRBV25-1 to TRBJ1-1; D uncertain. CDR1 is MGHDK, CDR2 SYGVNS, per germline. The CDR3 is 13 residues long. V lost 5 bases and J lost 1, with 8 bases in between. The entire variable domain, with the rest obtained from reference TRBV25-1 and TRBJ1-1, is as follows: EADIYQTPRYLVIGTGKKITLECSQTMGHDKMYWYQQDPGMELHLIHYSYGVNSTEKGDLSSESTVSRIRTEHFPLTLESARPSHTSQYLCASSQDENTEAFFGQGTRLTVV.

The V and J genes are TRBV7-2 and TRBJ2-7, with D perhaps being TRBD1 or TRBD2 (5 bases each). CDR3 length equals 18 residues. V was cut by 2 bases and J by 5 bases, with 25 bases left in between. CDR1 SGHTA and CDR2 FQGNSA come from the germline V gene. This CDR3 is CASSLMKGFEGIRNEQYF. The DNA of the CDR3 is TGTGCCAGCAGCTTAATGAAGGGGTTTGAGGGAATAAGGAACGAGCAGTACTTC. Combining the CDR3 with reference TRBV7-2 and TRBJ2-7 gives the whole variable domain GAGVSQSPSNKVTEKGKDVELRCDPISGHTALYWYRQSLGQGLEFLIYFQGNSAPDKSGLPSDRFSAERTGGSVSTLTIQRTQQEDSAVYLCASSLMKGFEGIRNEQYFGPGTRLTVT.

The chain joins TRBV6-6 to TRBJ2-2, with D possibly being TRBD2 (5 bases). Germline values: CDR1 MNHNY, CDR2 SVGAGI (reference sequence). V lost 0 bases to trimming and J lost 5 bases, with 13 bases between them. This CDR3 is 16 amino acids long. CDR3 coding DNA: TGTGCCAGCAGTTACTCGAGGCTGGCGGGTACCGGGGAGCTGTTTTTT. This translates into CASSYSRLAGTGELFF.

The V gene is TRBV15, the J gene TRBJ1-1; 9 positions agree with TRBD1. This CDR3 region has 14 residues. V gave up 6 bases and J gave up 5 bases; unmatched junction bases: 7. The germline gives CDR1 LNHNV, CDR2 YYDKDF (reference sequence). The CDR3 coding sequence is TGTGCCACCAGGGGGACAGGGATTAGAACTGAAGCTTTCTTT. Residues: CATRGTGIRTEAFF.

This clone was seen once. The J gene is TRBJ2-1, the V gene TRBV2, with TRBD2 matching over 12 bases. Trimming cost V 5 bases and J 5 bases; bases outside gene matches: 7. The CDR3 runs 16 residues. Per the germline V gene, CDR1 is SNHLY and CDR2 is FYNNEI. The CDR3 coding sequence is TGTGCCAGCAGTAGCCGACTAGCGGGGGCCAACAATGAGCAGTTCTTC. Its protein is CASSSRLAGANNEQFF. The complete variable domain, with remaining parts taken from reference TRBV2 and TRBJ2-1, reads EPEVTQTPSHQVTQMGQEVILRCVPISNHLYFYWYRQILGQKVEFLVSFYNNEISEKSEIFDDQFSVERPDGSNFTLKIRSTKLEDSAMYFCASSSRLAGANNEQFFGPGTRLTVL.

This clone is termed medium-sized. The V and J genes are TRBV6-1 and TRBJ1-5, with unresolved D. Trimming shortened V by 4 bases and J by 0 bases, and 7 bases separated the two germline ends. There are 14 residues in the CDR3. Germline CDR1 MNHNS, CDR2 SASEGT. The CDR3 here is CASSASHSNQPQHF. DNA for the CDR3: TGTGCCAGCAGTGCAAGTCATAGCAATCAGCCCCAGCATTTT.

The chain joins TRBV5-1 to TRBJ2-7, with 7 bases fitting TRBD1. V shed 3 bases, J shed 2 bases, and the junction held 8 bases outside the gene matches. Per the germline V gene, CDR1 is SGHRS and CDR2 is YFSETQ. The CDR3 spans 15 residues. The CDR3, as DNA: TGCGCCAGCAGCTCGGAGACAGGGAGCACCTACGAGCAGTACTTC. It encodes CASSSETGSTYEQYF. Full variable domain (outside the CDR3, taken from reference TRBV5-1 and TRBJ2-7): KAGVTQTPRYLIKTRGQQVTLSCSPISGHRSVSWYQQTPGQGLQFLFEYFSETQRNKGNFPGRFSGRQFSNSRSEMNVSTLELGDSALYLCASSSETGSTYEQYFGPGTRLTVT.